Presented here are 29 T cell receptor beta chains from one specimen sequenced in a study of blood T cell repertoires in COVID-19. Generated by immunoSEQ multiplex PCR, the TCRdb table keeps only in-frame clones and is missing some. The profile shows just over 60,000 clones, under 80% of them singletons. The sample taken for sequencing was peripheral blood. The receptors here all came from a man between 60 and 75 years old with acute or convalescent COVID-19.

This chain uses TRBV4-2 with TRBJ1-1; 8 bases agree with TRBD1. The CDR3 totals 15 residues. Germline loops: CDR1 LGHNA, CDR2 YNFKEQ. V shed 1 base and J 5 bases; nucleotides not matched to a gene: 6. CDR3 residues: CASSQVTQGATEAFF. Written as DNA, the CDR3 is TGTGCCAGCAGCCAAGTGACCCAGGGGGCAACTGAAGCTTTCTTT.

This chain uses TRBV9 with TRBJ1-2, with TRBD1 matching over 8 bases. The CDR3 length is 14 residues. Germline CDR1 and CDR2: SGDLS and YYNGEE. The V segment lost 4 bases and the J segment 8 bases; nucleotides outside the gene matches: 10. The CDR3 loop is CASSIDRGRDGYTF. The CDR3 DNA is TGTGCCAGCAGCATTGACAGGGGTCGGGACGGCTACACCTTC.

The chain combines TRBV5-4 with TRBJ1-2, with unresolved D. Per the germline V gene, CDR1 is SGHNT and CDR2 is YYREEE (reference sequence). V was clipped by 4 bases and J by 3 bases, with 10 bases between them. The CDR3 is made up of 13 amino acids. CDR3 region: CASSAGGHYGYTF. The DNA for the CDR3 is TGTGCCAGCAGCGCTGGAGGGCACTATGGCTACACCTTC. The variable domain in full, with the rest retrieved from reference TRBV5-4 and TRBJ1-2, is ETGVTQSPTHLIKTRGQQVTLRCSSQSGHNTVSWYQQALGQGPQFIFQYYREEENGRGNFPPRFSGLQFPNYSSELNVNALELDDSALYLCASSAGGHYGYTFGSGTRLTVV.

The gene calls are TRBV3-1 (or the pseudogene TRBV3-2) and TRBJ2-7; tentatively, D is TRBD2 (5 bases). Germline V gene lookup returns CDR1 LGHDT and CDR2 YNNKEL (reference sequence). There are 17 residues in the CDR3. Trimming removed 2 bases at V and 7 bases at J, with 24 bases between. The CDR3 loop reads CASSQSMGFLFGGEQYF. The CDR3 DNA reads as TGTGCCAGCAGCCAATCGATGGGGTTTTTGTTTGGAGGTGAGCAGTACTTC.

V is TRBV7-9 and J is TRBJ1-3, with no clear D. CDR3 length equals 15 residues. Trimming pared 2 bases from V and 0 bases from J, leaving 8 bases between. Germline V gene sequence: CDR1 SEHNR, CDR2 FQNEAQ (reference sequence). The CDR3 loop is CASSLHGISGNTIYF. The CDR3 DNA reads TGTGCCAGCAGCTTACACGGGATCTCTGGAAACACCATATATTTT.

V gene TRBV19 combines with J gene TRBJ1-2; D possibly corresponds to TRBD1 (6 bases). The CDR3 covers 14 residues. Germline V lookup: CDR1 LNHDA, CDR2 SQIVND (reference sequence). The V end was cut by 5 bases, the J end by 2 bases, with 12 bases between. CDR3 DNA: TGTGCCAGTAGTCCCGGGACACGGAACTATGGCTACACCTTC. Its translation is CASSPGTRNYGYTF.

The chain links TRBV4-3 to TRBJ2-1; TRBD2 is a possible D gene (5 bases). From germline, CDR1 is LGHNA and CDR2 YSLEER. The length of the CDR3 is 13 residues. Deletions cut 3 bases from V and 6 bases from J, with 9 bases between. CDR3 residues: CASSQYGVNEQFF. The CDR3 bases are TGCGCCAGCAGCCAGTACGGGGTCAATGAGCAGTTCTTC.

The chain links TRBV12-3 or TRBV12-4 to TRBJ2-7; 9 bases agree with TRBD1. This CDR3 contains 13 residues. The V and J ends lost 5 bases and 5 bases, in that order; junction bases with no gene match: 4. Here the CDR3 reads CASSRDRDHEQYF. CDR3 nucleotide sequence: TGTGCCAGCAGTCGGGACAGGGACCACGAGCAGTACTTC.

The chain couples TRBV30 to TRBJ1-4; possibly TRBD1 for D (5 bases). Trimming cost V 3 bases and J 6 bases, with 14 bases left between them. The germline V gene encodes CDR1 GTSNPN and CDR2 SVGIG (reference sequence). The CDR3 consists of 14 residues. The CDR3 coding sequence is TGTGCCTGGAGCCGTGACAGTCTATATGAAAAACTGTTTTTT. As protein: CAWSRDSLYEKLFF.

This clone was seen repeatedly, ten times or more. The chain recombines TRBV6-6 with TRBJ2-1; the D is unclear. The CDR3 is made up of 12 amino acids. V was clipped by 6 bases and J by 6 bases, with 9 bases between them. CDR1 and CDR2 (germline): MNHNY, SVGAGI (reference sequence). As DNA, the CDR3 is TGTGCCAGCAGCCCCAGACTCAATGAGCAGTTCTTC. Residues: CASSPRLNEQFF.

The chain links TRBV28 to TRBJ2-3; 11 positions agree with TRBD2. CDR1 is MDHEN and CDR2 is SYDVKM in the germline V gene. The CDR3 runs to 16 residues. V dropped 6 bases and J dropped 0; count of bases not matched to a gene: 5. Here the CDR3 reads CASRGRLAGSTDTQYF. The CDR3 DNA reads TGTGCCAGCAGGGGCCGACTAGCGGGAAGCACAGATACGCAGTATTTT.

The rearrangement joins TRBV9 to TRBJ2-5, with D possibly matching TRBD2 (7 bases). CDR1 SGDLS and CDR2 YYNGEE come from the germline V gene. The CDR3 consists of 15 residues. V was cut by 0 bases and J by 2 bases, with 11 bases left in between. CDR3 region: CASSVGGGRQETQYF. The CDR3 nucleotides read TGTGCCAGCAGCGTAGGGGGGGGCCGACAAGAGACCCAGTACTTC.

V usage is TRBV2 and J usage is TRBJ2-3; D unresolved. Per germline, CDR1 SNHLY and CDR2 FYNNEI. The CDR3 loop spans 13 amino acids. V lost 8 bases to trimming and J lost 4 bases, with 13 bases between them. CDR3 nucleotide sequence: TGTGCCAGCTCATTGGAGCAAGCAGATACGCAGTATTTT. Its translation is CASSLEQADTQYF.

V usage is TRBV6-5 and J usage is TRBJ1-1; a possible D gene is TRBD1 (5 bases). The CDR3 spans 13 residues. The germline CDR1 and CDR2 sequences are MNHEY and SVGAGI. V was trimmed by 4 bases and J by 8 bases, leaving 14 bases between them. This chain's CDR3 is CASSSTVKNEAFF. CDR3 bases: TGTGCCAGCAGTTCGACAGTTAAAAACGAAGCTTTCTTT.

V is TRBV5-1 and J is TRBJ1-1; D unresolved. Trimming stripped 2 bases from V and 1 base from J, with 9 bases between. The CDR3 loop spans 14 amino acids. Germline CDR1 SGHRS, CDR2 YFSETQ. The CDR3 region has the DNA TGCGCCAGCAGCTTCGGACGGGAGAACACTGAAGCTTTCTTT. Translating gives CASSFGRENTEAFF.

The chain is built from TRBV6-5 and TRBJ2-7; a possible D gene is TRBD2 (5 bases). This CDR3 spans 15 amino acids. Germline lookup yields CDR1 MNHEY and CDR2 SVGAGI. V was pared by 0 bases and J by 5 bases, with 14 bases between. The CDR3 DNA reads TGTGCCAGCAGTTACTCGAGGGAGTATGCCAACGAGCAGTACTTC. Translation gives CASSYSREYANEQYF.

V gene TRBV27 combines with J gene TRBJ2-6, with D possibly being TRBD1 (5 bases). CDR3 size: 17 residues. Trimming pared 2 bases from V and 4 bases from J, leaving 15 bases between. In germline, CDR1 is MNHEY, CDR2 SMNVEV (reference sequence). The CDR3 loop reads CASSLRPSRVGANVLTF. In DNA form, the CDR3 reads TGTGCCAGCAGTTTACGCCCGAGCAGGGTGGGGGCCAACGTCCTGACTTTC.

CDR3 bases: TGTGCCAGCAGTAAAGGACAGGGTGCGAACACCGGGGAGCTGTTTTTT. It specifies CASSKGQGANTGELFF. The V call is TRBV27, the J call TRBJ2-2; 8 nucleotides line up with TRBD1. Trimming removed 5 bases from V and 0 bases from J; junction bases left unmatched: 5. Germline CDR1 and CDR2: MNHEY and SMNVEV (reference sequence). This CDR3 has 16 residues.

The CDR3 DNA is TGTGCCAGCGCTCCCCGTGTAGCAACTAATGAAAAACTGTTTTTT. Its translation: CASAPRVATNEKLFF. The chain has TRBV2 and TRBJ1-4; D is undetermined. The CDR3 runs 15 residues. Looked up from germline, CDR1 is SNHLY and CDR2 is FYNNEI. Trimming took 8 bases from V and 0 from J, leaving 13 bases between them.

The chain employs TRBV4-3 and TRBJ1-1; D is unclear. The germline V gene encodes CDR1 LGHNA and CDR2 YSLEER. With 3 bases removed from V and 2 bases from J, the gap between germline ends came to 7 bases. The CDR3 has 13 amino acids. The CDR3, as DNA: TGCGCCAGCAGCCAGAAACTAAACACTGAAGCTTTCTTT. It specifies CASSQKLNTEAFF.

This chain joins TRBV19 and TRBJ1-2; 7 bases align to TRBD1. This CDR3 region has 16 residues. The V and J ends lost 4 bases and 7 bases, in that order; junction bases with no gene match: 15. Germline-derived CDR1 and CDR2 are LNHDA and SQIVND (reference sequence). CDR3: CASSNRGGQALGGYTF. CDR3 in DNA: TGTGCCAGTAGTAACCGCGGAGGACAGGCTCTTGGTGGCTACACCTTC.

CDR3 coding DNA: TGTGCCAGCAGCTTATCGGGGGGTATCCTCTACGAGCAGTACTTC. The encoded protein is CASSLSGGILYEQYF. This chain connects TRBV11-2 to TRBJ2-7; 7 bases align to TRBD2. The trim removed 2 bases at V and 3 bases at J, leaving 7 bases unmatched. The CDR3 covers 15 residues. The V gene's germline CDR1 is SGHAT and CDR2 FQNNGV.

The chain links TRBV24-1 to TRBJ1-5; a weak D match, TRBD1 (5 bases). CDR3 size: 14 residues. V lost 10 bases to trimming and J lost 0 bases, with 12 bases between them. CDR1 KGHDR and CDR2 SFDVKD come from the germline V gene. The DNA for the CDR3 is TGTGCCACGGCGGGGGGTAATAGCAATCAGCCCCAGCATTTT. It encodes CATAGGNSNQPQHF.

The CDR3 here is CASSVVSFGELFF. DNA for the CDR3: TGTGCCAGCAGCGTAGTTAGCTTTGGGGAGCTGTTTTTT. This chain connects TRBV9 to TRBJ2-2; D remains unclear. The V and J ends lost 0 bases and 8 bases respectively, with 8 bases between them. In germline, CDR1 is SGDLS, CDR2 YYNGEE. This CDR3 region has 13 residues.

The CDR3 DNA is TGTGCCAGTAGTATGGGGGGCGGGGAGCTGTTTTTT. This translates into CASSMGGGELFF. The chain recombines TRBV19 with TRBJ2-2; maybe TRBD2 (6 bases). Trimming cost V 3 bases and J 7 bases, with 6 bases left between them. This CDR3 contains 12 residues. Germline values: CDR1 LNHDA, CDR2 SQIVND (reference sequence).

The chain employs TRBV2 and TRBJ2-3; the D gene is possibly TRBD1 (5 bases). The CDR3 has 15 residues. Trimming took off 3 bases at V and 0 bases at J, with 10 bases between the two ends. The germline CDR1 and CDR2 sequences are SNHLY and FYNNEI. The CDR3 DNA sequence: TGTGCCAGCAGTGACGTTGGGGCTAGCACAGATACGCAGTATTTT. It yields the protein CASSDVGASTDTQYF.

The chain employs TRBV7-2 and TRBJ2-2; 11 nucleotides agree with TRBD2. The CDR3 is made up of 17 amino acids. Germline lookup yields CDR1 SGHTA and CDR2 FQGNSA. V shed 4 bases, J shed 1 base, and the junction held 5 bases outside the gene matches. CDR3 bases: TGTGCCAGCAGCTCGGGACTAGCGGAGCTGAACACCGGGGAGCTGTTTTTT. This gives the protein CASSSGLAELNTGELFF.

The V and J genes are TRBV28 and TRBJ2-1; the match to TRBD2 covers 9 bases. Looked up from germline, CDR1 is MDHEN and CDR2 is SYDVKM. After removal of 10 bases from V and 7 bases from J, the junction contained 17 bases not matched to a gene. The CDR3 totals 16 residues. The CDR3 DNA is TGTGCCACCAGGGGAATAGCGGGAGCGGGGGCGAATGAGCAGTTCTTC. Amino acids: CATRGIAGAGANEQFF.

V gene TRBV5-1 combines with J gene TRBJ2-3; 7 nucleotides agree with TRBD2. The CDR3 covers 16 residues. Germline V lookup: CDR1 SGHRS, CDR2 YFSETQ. V was pared by 0 bases and J by 0 bases, with 4 bases of the junction left unmatched. The CDR3 protein is CASSLVLAASTDTQYF. The CDR3 DNA is TGCGCCAGCAGCTTGGTGCTAGCGGCAAGCACAGATACGCAGTATTTT.